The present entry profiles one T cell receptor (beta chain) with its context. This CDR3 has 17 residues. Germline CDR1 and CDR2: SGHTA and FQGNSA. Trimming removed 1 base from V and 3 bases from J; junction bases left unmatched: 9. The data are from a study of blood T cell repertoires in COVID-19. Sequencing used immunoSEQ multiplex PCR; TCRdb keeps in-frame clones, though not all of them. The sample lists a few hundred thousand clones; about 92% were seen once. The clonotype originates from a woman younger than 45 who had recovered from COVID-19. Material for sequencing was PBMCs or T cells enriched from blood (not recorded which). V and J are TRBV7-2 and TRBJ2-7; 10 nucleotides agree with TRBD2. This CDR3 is CASSLGRTSGTNYEQYF. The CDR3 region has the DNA TGTGCCAGCAGCTTAGGTAGGACTAGCGGTACGAACTACGAGCAGTACTTC. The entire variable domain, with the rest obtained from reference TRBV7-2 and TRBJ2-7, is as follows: GAGVSQSPSNKVTEKGKDVELRCDPISGHTALYWYRQSLGQGLEFLIYFQGNSAPDKSGLPSDRFSAERTGGSVSTLTIQRTQQEDSAVYLCASSLGRTSGTNYEQYFGPGTRLTVT.